This TCR beta chain was identified during a study of Graves' ophthalmopathy and Graves' hyperthyroidism. This CDR3 has 15 residues. The V and J ends lost 3 bases and 5 bases, in that order; junction bases with no gene match: 6. The germline V gene has CDR1 SNHLY and CDR2 FYNNEI. Recruitment covered hyperthyroidism patients aged 18 to 65 whose new diagnosis was of under 2 months' duration. The authors diagnosed from clinical symptoms, serum thyroxine, TRAb, thyroid ultrasound and orbital computed tomography. What supplied the PBMCs was about 9.8 ml of fresh peripheral blood. To note about this clonotype: Its antigen is still unknown.

Broader study findings: A majority of expanded thyroid clonotypes exceeding 0.001 frequency were likewise present in blood.

Scientists amplified the TCR beta CDR3 regions from RNA transcripts. HTBI-primed RT-PCR formed the first round, and a multiplex PCR formed the second. TCRdb passed the multiplex PCR reads through MiXCR, listing each CDR3 protein once. This table has approximately 380,000 distinct CDR3 sequences, more than 20% appearing once. V gene TRBV2 combines with J gene TRBJ2-5; the match to TRBD1 covers 10 bases. The clonotype was recovered from a woman younger than 35 with stable Graves' hyperthyroidism. Sequencing was carried out using peripheral blood. DNA of the CDR3: TGTGCCAGCAGTGATGCGGGGACAGGGGAGGAGACCCAGTACTTC. Translation: CASSDAGTGEETQYF.